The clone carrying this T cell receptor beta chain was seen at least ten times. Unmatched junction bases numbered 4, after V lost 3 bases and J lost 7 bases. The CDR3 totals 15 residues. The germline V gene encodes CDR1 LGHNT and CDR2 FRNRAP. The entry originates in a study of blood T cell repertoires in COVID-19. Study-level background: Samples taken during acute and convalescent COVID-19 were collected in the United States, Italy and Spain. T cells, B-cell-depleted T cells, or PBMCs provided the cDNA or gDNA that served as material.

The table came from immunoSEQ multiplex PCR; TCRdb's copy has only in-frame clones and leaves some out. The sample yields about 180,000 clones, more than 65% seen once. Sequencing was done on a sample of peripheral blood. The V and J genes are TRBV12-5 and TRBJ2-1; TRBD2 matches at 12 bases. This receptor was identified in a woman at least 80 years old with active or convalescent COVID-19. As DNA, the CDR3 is TGTGCTAGTGGTTTCGGACTAGCGGGAATGAATGAGCAGTTCTTC. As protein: CASGFGLAGMNEQFF.